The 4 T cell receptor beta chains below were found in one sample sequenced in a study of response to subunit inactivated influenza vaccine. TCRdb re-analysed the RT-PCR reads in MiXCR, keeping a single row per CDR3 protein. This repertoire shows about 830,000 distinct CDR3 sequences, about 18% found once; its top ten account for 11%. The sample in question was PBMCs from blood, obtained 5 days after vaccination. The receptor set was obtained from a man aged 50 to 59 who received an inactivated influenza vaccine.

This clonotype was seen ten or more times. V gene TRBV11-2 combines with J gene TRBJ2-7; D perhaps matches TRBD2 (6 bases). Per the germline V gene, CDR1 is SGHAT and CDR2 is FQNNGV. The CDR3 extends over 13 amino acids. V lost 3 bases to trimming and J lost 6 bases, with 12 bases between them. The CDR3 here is CASSLGGLGEQYF. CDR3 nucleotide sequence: TGTGCCAGCAGCTTGGGGGGACTGGGCGAGCAGTACTTC.

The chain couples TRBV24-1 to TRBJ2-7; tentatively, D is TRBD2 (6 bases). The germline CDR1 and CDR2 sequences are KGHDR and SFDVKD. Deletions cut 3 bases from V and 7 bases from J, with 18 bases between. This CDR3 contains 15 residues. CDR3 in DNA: TGTGCCACCAGTGATACCGGGACTCTTCCTAGAGAGCAGTACTTC. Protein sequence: CATSDTGTLPREQYF.

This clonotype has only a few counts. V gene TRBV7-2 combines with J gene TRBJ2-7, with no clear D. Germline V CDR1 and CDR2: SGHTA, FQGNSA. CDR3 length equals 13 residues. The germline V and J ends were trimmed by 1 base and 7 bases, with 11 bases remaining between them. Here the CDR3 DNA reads TGTGCCAGCAGCTTAGGGTCAGTTCAGGAGCAGTACTTC. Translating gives CASSLGSVQEQYF.

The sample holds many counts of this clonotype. The CDR3 nucleotides are TGCAGTGCTACCAGGGGGATACAGGGGTCATACGAGCAGTACTTC. Protein: CSATRGIQGSYEQYF. V and J are TRBV20-1 and TRBJ2-7; TRBD1 matches 7 bases. The germline gives CDR1 DFQATT, CDR2 SNEGSKA (reference sequence). V gave up 4 bases and J gave up 4 bases; unmatched junction bases: 13. CDR3 size: 15 residues.